The 25 T cell receptor beta chains below come from one sample, sequenced in a study of lymphopenia after photon versus proton radiotherapy. Method: immunoSEQ multiplex PCR; TCRdb's copy keeps in-frame clones and lacks some. This table has 40,000 or so clones, approximately 90% appearing once. Sequenced here: peripheral blood, sampled from a patient treated with photon-based radiotherapy. The receptors derive from a man between 60 and 75 years old with cholangiocarcinoma.

This chain uses TRBV5-8 with TRBJ2-2; 12 nucleotides align to TRBD2. After removal of 3 bases from V and 6 bases from J, the junction contained 12 bases not matched to a gene. Germline loops: CDR1 SGHTS, CDR2 YDEGEE. The CDR3 is made up of 18 amino acids. DNA for the CDR3: TGTGCCAGCAGCTACCCCGGACTAGCGGGAACCGCGGCCGGGGAGCTGTTTTTT. Protein sequence: CASSYPGLAGTAAGELFF.

CDR3 loop: CASSRQGYEQFF. The CDR3 DNA reads as TGTGCCAGCAGCCGACAGGGTTATGAGCAGTTCTTC. The chain combines TRBV13 with TRBJ2-1; TRBD1 matches at 7 bases. J was trimmed by 8 bases and V by 5 bases; bases with no gene match: 3. The CDR3 has 12 residues. Germline V gene sequence: CDR1 PRHDT, CDR2 FYEKMQ (reference sequence).

This chain connects TRBV28 to TRBJ2-3, with TRBD2 identical over 7 bases. The V gene end was trimmed by 4 bases and the J gene end by 2 bases; junction bases not matched to a gene: 15. The V gene's germline CDR1 is MDHEN and CDR2 SYDVKM. The CDR3 extends over 18 amino acids. CDR3 amino acids: CASSSSPYGAGITDTQYF. The CDR3 DNA sequence: TGTGCCAGCAGTTCCTCCCCCTATGGAGCGGGGATCACAGATACGCAGTATTTT. Full variable domain (remainder filled in from reference TRBV28 and TRBJ2-3): DVKVTQSSRYLVKRTGEKVFLECVQDMDHENMFWYRQDPGLGLRLIYFSYDVKMKEKGDIPEGYSVSREKKERFSLILESASTNQTSMYLCASSSSPYGAGITDTQYFGPGTRLTVL.

The rearrangement joins TRBV7-2 to TRBJ2-3, with 10 nucleotides matching TRBD2. The J segment lost 4 bases and the V segment lost 4 bases, leaving 11 bases of the junction unmatched. This CDR3 spans 17 amino acids. Germline V gene lookup returns CDR1 SGHTA and CDR2 FQGNSA. The CDR3 DNA is TGTGCCAGCAGCTCCTATCCTCTTAGCGGGGGGCCAGATACGCAGTATTTT. Amino acids: CASSSYPLSGGPDTQYF.

J is TRBJ2-1 and V is TRBV14; no clear D. V was shortened by 1 base and J by 9 bases, with 7 bases between the two germline ends. There are 12 residues in the CDR3. CDR1 is SGHDN, CDR2 FVKESK, per germline. In DNA, the CDR3 is TGTGCCAGCAGCCAAGTCCACAGTGAGCAGTTCTTC. This gives the protein CASSQVHSEQFF.

This clone was observed a single time. V and J are TRBV10-3 and TRBJ2-7; 8 bases map to TRBD2. The CDR3 sequence is 15 residues long. The trim removed 3 bases at V and 6 bases at J, leaving 10 bases unmatched. Germline CDR1 and CDR2: ENHRY and SYGVKD. CDR3 coding DNA: TGTGCCATCAGTGAACTCTTGACTAGCGCGAGCGAGCAGTACTTC. It encodes CAISELLTSASEQYF.

V gene TRBV5-6 combines with J gene TRBJ1-1, with TRBD1 as a possible D gene (6 bases). Germline V lookup: CDR1 SGHDT, CDR2 YYEEEE. V lost 3 bases and J lost 1, with 22 bases in between. The CDR3 is 18 amino acids. In DNA form, the CDR3 reads TGTGCCAGCAGCTCTCTAGTGTTGGTCGGGGACACGAACACTGAAGCTTTCTTT. Translating it yields CASSSLVLVGDTNTEAFF.

The rearrangement uses TRBV6-5 and TRBJ1-1, with D uncertain. There are 14 residues in the CDR3. The germline V gene encodes CDR1 MNHEY and CDR2 SVGAGI. V lost 5 bases, J lost 2 bases, and 12 bases lay in between. The CDR3 sequence is CASSTQGPNTEAFF. The CDR3 coding sequence is TGTGCCAGCAGTACCCAAGGGCCAAACACTGAAGCTTTCTTT.

The chain is built from TRBV25-1 and TRBJ1-2; D remains unclear. The CDR3 has 13 amino acids. Trimming shortened V by 5 bases and J by 8 bases, and 15 bases separated the two germline ends. Germline CDR1 and CDR2: MGHDK and SYGVNS. CDR3 protein: CASSPPGPWGYTF. CDR3 DNA sequence: TGTGCCAGCAGTCCGCCCGGGCCGTGGGGCTACACCTTC.

This clone appeared a single time. V gene TRBV4-1 combines with J gene TRBJ1-2; D is ambiguous. Trimming removed 4 bases at V and 4 bases at J, with 19 bases between. Per the germline V gene, CDR1 is MGHRA and CDR2 is YSYEKL. This CDR3 contains 16 residues. The CDR3 here is CASSPIVGGLGYGYTF. The CDR3 DNA follows: TGCGCCAGCAGCCCTATTGTGGGCGGTTTGGGCTATGGCTACACCTTC.

Concerning this clone itself: The sample contains more than one DNA sequence encoding this CDR3. CDR3 sequence (DNA): TGTGCCAGCAGCCCCTCAGGGACCCAAAGCTACGAGCAGTACTTC. Translated: CASSPSGTQSYEQYF. J is TRBJ2-7 and V is TRBV11-2, with D perhaps being TRBD1 or TRBD2 (5 bases each). Germline-derived CDR1 and CDR2 are SGHAT and FQNNGV. The CDR3 totals 15 residues. The ends were cut back, 5 bases at V and 3 bases at J, with 17 bases in the middle. The whole variable domain, filled in from reference TRBV11-2 and TRBJ2-7, reads EAGVAQSPRYKIIEKRQSVAFWCNPISGHATLYWYQQILGQGPKLLIQFQNNGVVDDSQLPKDRFSAERLKGVDSTLKIQPAKLEDSAVYLCASSPSGTQSYEQYFGPGTRLTVT.

CDR3: CASSSPSDRGGYEQYF. CDR3 bases: TGTGCCAGCAGTTCTCCGTCCGACAGGGGGGGGTACGAGCAGTACTTC. The rearrangement links TRBV28 to TRBJ2-7; TRBD1 agrees at 9 bases. V lost 4 bases to trimming and J lost 4 bases; unmatched junction nucleotides: 11. Looked up from germline, CDR1 is MDHEN and CDR2 is SYDVKM. There are 16 residues in the CDR3.

This clone has a single count. The rearrangement uses TRBV28 and TRBJ2-1; 14 bases match TRBD2. V lost 7 bases to trimming and J lost 7 bases; unmatched junction nucleotides: 9. This CDR3 is 16 amino acids long. The germline V gene encodes CDR1 MDHEN and CDR2 SYDVKM. CDR3 sequence: CASTPRTSGRYNEQFF. CDR3 DNA sequence: TGTGCCAGCACCCCCCGGACTAGCGGGAGGTATAATGAGCAGTTCTTC.

V usage is TRBV28 and J usage is TRBJ1-4, with a weak D call TRBD1 (5 bases). This CDR3 contains 17 residues. Trimming removed 6 bases at V and 3 bases at J, with 20 bases between. The germline V gene encodes CDR1 MDHEN and CDR2 SYDVKM. CDR3 protein: CASRIGGGIVANEKLFF. Written as DNA, the CDR3 is TGTGCCAGCAGGATCGGTGGGGGGATTGTGGCTAATGAAAAACTGTTTTTT.

The chain couples TRBV7-2 to TRBJ2-7, with D perhaps TRBD2 (6 bases). V shed 1 base and J shed 5 bases, with 15 bases lying between them. The CDR3 is 15 residues long. Germline assignment: CDR1 SGHTA and CDR2 FQGNSA. The CDR3 sequence is CASSLDGGAFDEQYF. In DNA form, the CDR3 reads TGTGCCAGCAGCTTAGACGGGGGAGCTTTCGACGAGCAGTACTTC.

The rearrangement links TRBV7-2 to TRBJ2-2; D unclear. Trimming took 4 bases from V and 0 from J, leaving 12 bases between them. The CDR3 contains 16 residues. The germline V gene encodes CDR1 SGHTA and CDR2 FQGNSA. The CDR3 region is CASSWTADPNTGELFF. As DNA, the CDR3 is TGTGCCAGCAGCTGGACCGCAGATCCGAACACCGGGGAGCTGTTTTTT.

J is TRBJ1-1 and V is TRBV9, with 7 bases lining up with TRBD1. Looked up from germline, CDR1 is SGDLS and CDR2 is YYNGEE. The CDR3 contains 14 residues. J gave up 2 bases and V 3 bases, and 4 bases lay outside the gene matches. The CDR3 DNA follows: TGTGCCAGCAGCGCTTCAGGGGGTAACACTGAAGCTTTCTTT. Its translation is CASSASGGNTEAFF.

The chain combines TRBV6-1 with TRBJ2-7; unclear D gene. Looked up from germline, CDR1 is MNHNS and CDR2 is SASEGT. Trimming left V 0 bases short and J 3 bases short, with 3 bases between. The length of the CDR3 is 12 residues. The CDR3 reads CASSEASYEQYF. For the CDR3, the DNA is TGTGCCAGCAGTGAAGCTAGCTACGAGCAGTACTTC.

A single count supports this clone. This chain uses TRBV7-9 with TRBJ2-1, with D maybe TRBD2 (7 bases). The V gene lost 5 bases and the J gene lost 8 bases, with 19 bases spanning the gap. Germline V lookup: CDR1 SEHNR, CDR2 FQNEAQ (reference sequence). This CDR3 has 15 residues. DNA for the CDR3: TGTGCCAGCAGCCCCCTTTGGGGGGGGGCCGATGAGCAGTTCTTC. Protein sequence: CASSPLWGGADEQFF. Filled out from reference TRBV7-9 and TRBJ2-1, the complete variable domain reads DTGVSQNPRHKITKRGQNVTFRCDPISEHNRLYWYRQTLGQGPEFLTYFQNEAQLEKSRLLSDRFSAERPKGSFSTLEIQRTEQGDSAMYLCASSPLWGGADEQFFGPGTRLTVL.

The DNA for the CDR3 is TGTGCCAGCAGCTTAGTAGCGGGACTTTCAGATACGCAGTATTTT. Translation gives CASSLVAGLSDTQYF. The chain carries TRBV7-9 and TRBJ2-3, with 8 bases aligning to TRBD2. CDR3 size: 15 residues. In germline, CDR1 is SEHNR, CDR2 FQNEAQ (reference sequence). V trimming: 1 base; J trimming: 4 bases; junction bases outside the gene matches: 4.

In this sample, this clone turned up once. The genes are TRBV6-5 and TRBJ2-7; TRBD2 matches at 8 bases. The CDR3 loop spans 14 amino acids. Germline V gives CDR1 MNHEY, CDR2 SVGAGI. With V trimmed by 7 bases and J by 2 bases, 7 bases remained unmatched. Here the CDR3 DNA reads TGTGCCAGCAATTCCGGGACTAGAGCCTACGAGCAGTACTTC. Translating gives CASNSGTRAYEQYF.

A remark on this clone: Relative to the germline gene, one junction end is altered; a read error may explain this. The chain is built from TRBV7-2 and TRBJ2-5, with unresolved D. The CDR3 loop spans 14 amino acids. Germline V gene sequence: CDR1 SGHTA, CDR2 FQGNSA. The CDR3 coding sequence is TGTGCCAGCAGCCCCCAAGGAGACCAGGAGACCCAGTACTTC. Encoded protein: CASSPQGDQETQYF. Full variable domain (outside the CDR3, taken from reference TRBV7-2 and TRBJ2-5): GAGVSQSPSNKVTEKGKDVELRCDPISGHTALYWYRQSLGQGLEFLIYFQGNSAPDKSGLPSDRFSAERTGGSVSTLTIQRTQQEDSAVYLCASSPQGDQETQYFGPGTRLLVL.

This clone was seen only once. The rearrangement links TRBV2 to TRBJ2-2; perhaps D is TRBD1 or TRBD2 (7 bases each). This CDR3 contains 15 residues. V lost 6 bases and J 6 bases, leaving 17 bases between the germline ends. Germline CDR1 and CDR2: SNHLY and FYNNEI. The CDR3 coding sequence is TGTGCCAGCAGCGTATCAGGGGGGGAGGCCGGGGAGCTGTTTTTT. Translation: CASSVSGGEAGELFF.

The genes are TRBV18 and TRBJ1-5, with TRBD1 matching 8 bases. The CDR3 runs to 17 residues. CDR1 KGHSH and CDR2 LQKENI come from the germline V gene. V shed 4 bases and J 4 bases; nucleotides not matched to a gene: 12. CDR3 in amino acids: CASSRGSGQGGNQPQHF. The CDR3 DNA reads as TGTGCCAGCTCACGCGGGTCCGGACAGGGAGGGAATCAGCCCCAGCATTTT.

The chain couples TRBV7-9 to TRBJ1-4; D remains ambiguous. Per the germline V gene, CDR1 is SEHNR and CDR2 is FQNEAQ (reference sequence). The CDR3 contains 14 residues. Trimming shortened V by 5 bases and J by 1 base, and 8 bases separated the two germline ends. The CDR3: CASSRIQTNEKLFF. In DNA form, the CDR3 reads TGTGCCAGCAGCCGTATTCAAACTAATGAAAAACTGTTTTTT.